These 31 T cell receptor beta chains were sequenced from one sample in a study of blood T cell repertoires in COVID-19. TCRdb's copy holds only in-frame clones and misses some; the assay was immunoSEQ multiplex PCR. In the table there are just over 150,000 clones, around four fifths of which are singletons. Sequencing was carried out using peripheral blood. These receptors originate from a woman older than 75 with acute or convalescent COVID-19.

The chain couples TRBV6-5 to TRBJ1-2, with a weak D call TRBD1 (5 bases). This CDR3 is 14 amino acids long. Trimming took 6 bases from V and 1 from J, leaving 12 bases between them. Germline CDR1 MNHEY, CDR2 SVGAGI. The DNA of the CDR3 is TGTGCCAGCAGGACTGGACAAGTTAACTATGGCTACACCTTC. Translated: CASRTGQVNYGYTF.

This sequence joins TRBV30 and TRBJ1-4; the D gene is possibly TRBD1 (6 bases). This CDR3 has 13 residues. Trimming removed 2 bases at V and 8 bases at J, with 12 bases between. The V gene's germline CDR1 is GTSNPN and CDR2 SVGIG (reference sequence). The CDR3 region has the DNA TGTGCCTGGAGTCTCACAGGGTCCGAAAAACTGTTTTTT. It specifies CAWSLTGSEKLFF.

The rearrangement joins TRBV27 to TRBJ1-4; 8 positions match TRBD1. The CDR3 loop spans 14 amino acids. J gave up 7 bases and V 3 bases, and 4 bases lay outside the gene matches. Germline CDR1 is MNHEY and CDR2 is SMNVEV (reference sequence). CDR3 sequence: CASSLADRAEKLFF. CDR3 sequence (DNA): TGTGCCAGCAGTTTGGCGGACAGGGCTGAAAAACTGTTTTTT. Combining the CDR3 with reference TRBV27 and TRBJ1-4 gives the whole variable domain EAQVTQNPRYLITVTGKKLTVTCSQNMNHEYMSWYRQDPGLGLRQIYYSMNVEVTDKGDVPEGYKVSRKEKRNFPLILESPSPNQTSLYFCASSLADRAEKLFFGSGTQLSVL.

The chain links TRBV5-5 to TRBJ1-6; 9 bases agree with TRBD1. The CDR3 covers 14 residues. CDR1 and CDR2 from the germline V gene are SGHKS and YYEKEE (reference sequence). Losses at the gene ends were 4 bases for V and 9 bases for J; bases not matched to a gene: 5. The CDR3 DNA reads as TGTGCCAGCAGCGGGCCGGGACAGGGTTCACCCCTCCACTTT. Amino acid sequence: CASSGPGQGSPLHF.

The gene calls are TRBV10-2 and TRBJ1-2; TRBD1 matches 10 bases. V lost 3 bases and J lost 6; bases outside the gene matches: 4. The CDR3 is 14 amino acids. CDR1 and CDR2 from the germline V gene are WSHSY and SAAADI. Here the CDR3 reads CASSELDRGNGYTF. In DNA form, the CDR3 reads TGCGCCAGCAGTGAATTGGACAGGGGGAATGGCTACACCTTC.

The chain couples TRBV19 to TRBJ1-2; D is possibly TRBD1 (5 bases). The CDR3 consists of 13 residues. Germline V gene data show CDR1 as LNHDA and CDR2 as SQIVND (reference sequence). V was trimmed by 2 bases and J by 13 bases, leaving 17 bases between them. The CDR3 is CASSIMGLRDCTF. The CDR3 coding sequence is TGTGCCAGTAGTATAATGGGACTGCGCGATTGCACCTTC.

The chain combines TRBV21-1 with TRBJ1-1; the DNA was not compared with TRBD1, the D call given in the table. TRBV21-1 is listed as a pseudogene. The CDR3 spans 17 residues. The CDR3 sequence: CASSRPWVGEGGTEAFF. CDR3 sequence (DNA): TGTGCCAGCAGCAGGCCCTGGGTGGGGGAAGGGGGCACTGAAGCTTTCTTT.

V is TRBV18 and J is TRBJ2-3, with TRBD1 matching 8 bases. Trimming removed 4 bases from V and 5 bases from J; junction bases left unmatched: 11. CDR3 length equals 16 residues. Germline lookup yields CDR1 KGHSH and CDR2 LQKENI. CDR3 bases: TGTGCCAGCTCACGGAAGGACAGGGTCAGTCAAGATACGCAGTATTTT. Its protein is CASSRKDRVSQDTQYF. The variable domain in full, completed from reference TRBV18 and TRBJ2-3, reads NAGVMQNPRHLVRRRGQEARLRCSPMKGHSHVYWYRQLPEEGLKFMVYLQKENIIDESGMPKERFSAEFPKEGPSILRIQQVVRGDSAAYFCASSRKDRVSQDTQYFGPGTRLTVL.

As to this clone: The same CDR3 is also encoded by other DNA sequences in this sample. The rearrangement joins TRBV5-1 to TRBJ2-7, with TRBD2 identical over 7 bases. J was trimmed by 1 base and V by 4 bases; bases with no gene match: 2. There are 13 residues in the CDR3. Germline lookup yields CDR1 SGHRS and CDR2 YFSETQ. The CDR3 DNA is TGCGCCAGCAGCCCTAGCGGTTCCTACGAGCAGTACTTC. It is translated as CASSPSGSYEQYF.

The chain has TRBV5-1 and TRBJ1-5; 7 bases fit TRBD1. CDR1 is SGHRS and CDR2 is YFSETQ in the germline V gene. The V segment lost 3 bases and the J segment 6 bases; nucleotides outside the gene matches: 6. This CDR3 is 14 amino acids long. CDR3 sequence: CASSSQGGGQPQHF. The CDR3 DNA is TGCGCCAGCAGCTCCCAGGGGGGCGGTCAGCCCCAGCATTTT.

The V and J genes are TRBV6-2 or TRBV6-3 and TRBJ2-3; 9 positions match TRBD2. With 5 bases clipped from V and 1 base from J, the junction kept 10 bases outside the gene matches. The CDR3 is 17 amino acids. The germline gives CDR1 MNHEY, CDR2 SVGEGT. The CDR3 sequence: CASSRTGLARGTDTQYF. CDR3 sequence (DNA): TGTGCCAGCAGTAGGACAGGACTAGCGAGAGGCACAGATACGCAGTATTTT.

The V and J genes are TRBV2 and TRBJ1-3; D gene uncertain. The V end lost 3 bases, the J end lost 4 bases, and 10 bases lay between the germline ends. Germline V CDR1 and CDR2: SNHLY, FYNNEI. The CDR3 loop spans 14 amino acids. The CDR3, as DNA: TGTGCCAGCAGTGAGTGGGCAAGAGGAAACACCATATATTTT. Its translation is CASSEWARGNTIYF.

The chain uses TRBV25-1 and TRBJ2-7; TRBD1 matches at 7 bases. The CDR3 sequence is 14 residues long. In germline, CDR1 is MGHDK, CDR2 SYGVNS. Unmatched junction bases numbered 5, after V lost 3 bases and J lost 3 bases. The CDR3 DNA is TGTGCCAGCAGTGATCCTGCAGGGGGCTACGAGCAGTACTTC. Protein sequence: CASSDPAGGYEQYF.

J is TRBJ1-5 and V is TRBV4-3, with 7 bases that match TRBD1. This CDR3 comprises 15 residues. V dropped 4 bases and J dropped 5; count of bases not matched to a gene: 8. Per the germline V gene, CDR1 is LGHNA and CDR2 is YSLEER. CDR3 residues: CASSPAWTGYQPQHF. The CDR3 nucleotides are TGCGCCAGCAGCCCGGCGTGGACAGGCTATCAGCCCCAGCATTTT.

The V call is TRBV7-2, the J call TRBJ2-2, with 11 bases aligning to TRBD2. J gave up 7 bases and V 3 bases, and 1 base lay outside the gene matches. The V gene's germline CDR1 is SGHTA and CDR2 FQGNSA. This CDR3 spans 14 amino acids. Written as DNA, the CDR3 is TGTGCCAGCAGCTTGGGACTAGCGGTCGGGGAGCTGTTTTTT. This translates into CASSLGLAVGELFF. The whole variable domain, filled in from reference TRBV7-2 and TRBJ2-2, reads GAGVSQSPSNKVTEKGKDVELRCDPISGHTALYWYRQSLGQGLEFLIYFQGNSAPDKSGLPSDRFSAERTGGSVSTLTIQRTQQEDSAVYLCASSLGLAVGELFFGEGSRLTVL.

The CDR3 sequence: CASSPQLDPGTGVEKLFF. In DNA form, the CDR3 reads TGTGCCAGCAGCCCCCAACTTGACCCCGGGACAGGGGTTGAAAAACTGTTTTTT. This rearrangement joins TRBV7-9 to TRBJ1-4; 10 bases align to TRBD1. Trimming removed 5 bases from V and 7 bases from J; junction bases left unmatched: 16. This CDR3 is built from 18 residues. The V gene's germline CDR1 is SEHNR and CDR2 FQNEAQ (reference sequence).

J is TRBJ2-3 and V is TRBV6-5; D might be TRBD2 (6 bases). Trimming pared 5 bases from V and 7 bases from J, leaving 13 bases between. The CDR3 extends over 13 amino acids. Germline V lookup: CDR1 MNHEY, CDR2 SVGAGI. The CDR3 sequence is CASSPGGGNTQYF. CDR3 DNA: TGTGCCAGCAGTCCGGGTGGGGGGAATACGCAGTATTTT.

The genes are TRBV10-3 and TRBJ2-1, with TRBD2 matching over 12 bases. Per the germline V gene, CDR1 is ENHRY and CDR2 is SYGVKD. This CDR3 has 15 residues. V was pared by 6 bases and J by 8 bases, with 8 bases of the junction left unmatched. The CDR3 coding sequence is TGTGCCATCAGCTCTAGCGGGAGGGCCCTCGATGAGCAGTTCTTC. This encodes CAISSSGRALDEQFF.

The genes are TRBV7-8 and TRBJ1-5; 12 bases are shared with TRBD1. Looked up from germline, CDR1 is SGHVS and CDR2 is FQNEAQ. The CDR3 totals 18 residues. The ends lost 5 bases at V and 2 bases at J; junction bases unmatched: 10. CDR3 sequence reads: CASSGGQGALYGNQPQHF. Here the CDR3 DNA reads TGTGCCAGCAGCGGGGGACAGGGGGCTCTCTATGGCAATCAGCCCCAGCATTTT.

This chain joins TRBV2 and TRBJ1-2; no firm D call. There are 13 residues in the CDR3. Germline V gives CDR1 SNHLY, CDR2 FYNNEI. V was cut by 2 bases and J by 3 bases, with 7 bases left in between. The CDR3 sequence: CASSEWRDYGYTF. The CDR3 bases are TGTGCCAGCAGTGAATGGAGGGACTATGGCTACACCTTC.

V gene TRBV10-3 combines with J gene TRBJ1-6; no clear D gene. The germline V gene encodes CDR1 ENHRY and CDR2 SYGVKD. The CDR3 runs 15 residues. V lost 6 bases and J lost 3, with 12 bases in between. CDR3: CAIREGRNYNSPLHF. Written as DNA, the CDR3 is TGTGCCATCAGGGAGGGCAGAAACTATAATTCACCCCTCCACTTT.

The rearrangement links TRBV5-1 to TRBJ2-1; 10 bases map to TRBD2. Germline CDR1 is SGHRS and CDR2 is YFSETQ. With 0 bases clipped from V and 10 bases from J, the junction kept 10 bases outside the gene matches. The CDR3 length is 16 residues. CDR3 bases: TGCGCCAGCAGCTTGGGGTCTAGCGGGGGCCTCAGAGAGCAGTTCTTC. Its translation: CASSLGSSGGLREQFF.

V and J are TRBV28 and TRBJ2-1, with 12 bases identical to TRBD2. The CDR3 runs 15 residues. Losses at the gene ends were 5 bases for V and 8 bases for J; bases not matched to a gene: 7. Germline V gene lookup returns CDR1 MDHEN and CDR2 SYDVKM. CDR3 loop: CASSTWTSGTDEQFF. CDR3 in DNA: TGTGCCAGCAGTACCTGGACTAGCGGGACCGATGAGCAGTTCTTC.

This chain links TRBV14 with TRBJ2-1; the match to TRBD2 covers 7 bases. The J segment lost 0 bases and the V segment lost 2 bases, leaving 7 bases of the junction unmatched. The germline gives CDR1 SGHDN, CDR2 FVKESK. CDR3 length equals 17 residues. The CDR3 DNA reads as TGTGCCAGCAGCCAATTATTGGGCGGGGGCTCCTACAATGAGCAGTTCTTC. This encodes CASSQLLGGGSYNEQFF.

The chain couples TRBV7-9 to TRBJ1-3; 7 bases line up with TRBD1. The germline V gene has CDR1 SEHNR and CDR2 FQNEAQ (reference sequence). The CDR3 sequence is 16 residues long. V lost 1 base, J lost 2 bases, and 5 bases stayed unmatched. This chain's CDR3 is CASSLGPGTAGNTIYF. Written as DNA, the CDR3 is TGTGCCAGCAGCTTAGGGCCGGGGACAGCTGGAAACACCATATATTTT.

CDR3 in amino acids: CAISEGGGTIYF. In DNA form, the CDR3 reads TGTGCCATCAGTGAGGGCGGGGGCACCATATATTTT. V and J are TRBV10-3 and TRBJ1-3, with D possibly TRBD1 on 5 matching bases. Trimming stripped 2 bases from V and 9 bases from J, with 8 bases between. The length of the CDR3 is 12 residues. CDR1 and CDR2 (germline): ENHRY, SYGVKD.

The chain recombines TRBV5-1 with TRBJ1-4, with D perhaps TRBD1 (5 bases). Germline values: CDR1 SGHRS, CDR2 YFSETQ. The CDR3 totals 13 residues. The V end was cut by 3 bases, the J end by 5 bases, with 8 bases between. The CDR3 reads CASSWGLNEKLFF. The CDR3 DNA reads TGCGCCAGCAGCTGGGGACTAAATGAAAAACTGTTTTTT. The full variable domain, rest sourced from reference TRBV5-1 and TRBJ1-4, is KAGVTQTPRYLIKTRGQQVTLSCSPISGHRSVSWYQQTPGQGLQFLFEYFSETQRNKGNFPGRFSGRQFSNSRSEMNVSTLELGDSALYLCASSWGLNEKLFFGSGTQLSVL.

The V call is TRBV29-1, the J call TRBJ2-1, with 13 bases identical to TRBD2. Unmatched junction bases numbered 3, after V lost 6 bases and J lost 7 bases. There are 13 residues in the CDR3. CDR1 is SQVTM, CDR2 ANQGSEA, per germline. CDR3 loop: CSVWTSGSNEQFF. The CDR3 nucleotides are TGCAGCGTATGGACTAGCGGGAGTAATGAGCAGTTCTTC.

The rearrangement uses TRBV12-5 and TRBJ2-1; 11 positions agree with TRBD1. The germline V gene encodes CDR1 LGHNT and CDR2 FRNRAP. Trimming at V came to 6 bases and at J to 8 bases, leaving 9 bases not matched to a gene. The CDR3 sequence is 15 residues long. As DNA, the CDR3 is TGTGCTAGTGGACCCGGACAGGGGGCTTACGATGAGCAGTTCTTC. Translating gives CASGPGQGAYDEQFF.

This chain links TRBV2 with TRBJ1-6; D possibly corresponds to TRBD1 (6 bases). The V end lost 4 bases, the J end lost 10 bases, and 11 bases lay between the germline ends. Germline V lookup: CDR1 SNHLY, CDR2 FYNNEI. This CDR3 has 13 amino acids. The CDR3 spells CASSGSGVSPLHF. The CDR3 region has the DNA TGTGCCAGCAGTGGGTCAGGGGTATCACCCCTCCACTTT. The full variable domain, in which reference TRBV2 and TRBJ1-6 provide the parts outside the CDR3, is EPEVTQTPSHQVTQMGQEVILRCVPISNHLYFYWYRQILGQKVEFLVSFYNNEISEKSEIFDDQFSVERPDGSNFTLKIRSTKLEDSAMYFCASSGSGVSPLHFGNGTRLTVT.

This clone was found a few times. An end of the junction does not agree with germline; a read error may underlie this. The chain has TRBV7-9 and TRBJ2-3, with TRBD2 identical over 13 bases. Germline V gene sequence: CDR1 SEHNR, CDR2 FQNEAQ (reference sequence). The CDR3 has 13 residues. This CDR3 reads CASSSPGLAGAFF. Written as DNA, the CDR3 is TGTGCCAGCAGCTCACCAGGACTAGCGGGAGCCTTTTTT. Complete variable domain (other parts from reference TRBV7-9 and TRBJ2-3): DTGVSQNPRHKITKRGQNVTFRCDPISEHNRLYWYRQTLGQGPEFLTYFQNEAQLEKSRLLSDRFSAERPKGSFSTLEIQRTEQGDSAMYLCASSSPGLAGAFFGPGTRLTVL.